This T cell receptor (beta chain) appears in the sequencing data of a study of T cell responses to AZD1222 COVID-19 vaccine. Study-level background: The study pooled second doses at about 4 or about 12 weeks. General study findings and limits: Donors were largely white British and mainly female; clonal diversity was possibly underestimated.

The protocol was immunoSEQ multiplex PCR, while the TCRdb copy is restricted to in-frame clones and leaves out a portion. Found here are 150,000 to 200,000 clones, 94% of them singletons; the top ten hold around 0.66%. In its sample, this clone was seen once. What it binds is unknown. CDR3 size: 15 residues. The V gene's germline CDR1 is SGHDN and CDR2 FVKESK. The V gene lost 7 bases and the J gene lost 3 bases, with 18 bases spanning the gap. The clonotype was recovered from an adult in good health. The V and J genes are TRBV14 and TRBJ1-1, with D possibly TRBD1 on 6 matching bases. The sample was peripheral blood, taken on day 0 of AZD1222 vaccination. Written as DNA, the CDR3 is TGTGCCAGCAACTGGATCGGACAGTGGGACACTGAAGCTTTCTTT. Translating it yields CASNWIGQWDTEAFF.